These 14 T cell receptor beta chains came from one sample sequenced in a study of OX40 agonist ivuxolimab in advanced cancers. Profiling relied on immunoSEQ multiplex PCR, and the TCRdb table lists in-frame clones only, not all of them. The sample yields over 40,000 clones, more than 70% seen once. Specimen: CD4+ or CD8+ T cells sorted from blood, collected in a trial of the OX40 agonist ivuxolimab. The source of these receptors is an adult with an advanced solid tumor such as melanoma, head and neck, liver or kidney cancer.

This sequence joins TRBV5-6 and TRBJ2-5; 7 nucleotides agree with TRBD1. With 4 bases clipped from V and 0 bases from J, the junction kept 3 bases outside the gene matches. CDR3 length: 14 residues. Germline V gene sequence: CDR1 SGHDT, CDR2 YYEEEE. The CDR3 nucleotides read TGTGCCAGCAGCCGGGACAGACACCAAGAGACCCAGTACTTC. Encoded protein: CASSRDRHQETQYF.

The CDR3 protein is CASSLDGAEAFF. CDR3 nucleotides: TGCGCCAGCAGCTTGGACGGGGCTGAAGCTTTCTTT. V gene TRBV5-1 combines with J gene TRBJ1-1; D not certain. Trimming took off 0 bases at V and 6 bases at J, with 6 bases between the two ends. This CDR3 comprises 12 residues. Germline V lookup: CDR1 SGHRS, CDR2 YFSETQ.

The V and J genes are TRBV2 and TRBJ2-7; a weak D match, TRBD1 (5 bases). Trimming took 6 bases from V and 6 from J, leaving 12 bases between them. CDR1 SNHLY and CDR2 FYNNEI come from the germline V gene. CDR3 length: 12 residues. CDR3 sequence reads: CASSYRFGEQYF. DNA of the CDR3: TGTGCCAGCAGCTACAGGTTCGGCGAGCAGTACTTC.

This sequence joins TRBV28 and TRBJ2-1, with 7 bases identical to TRBD2. This CDR3 region has 15 residues. Germline-derived CDR1 and CDR2 are MDHEN and SYDVKM. Unmatched junction bases numbered 5, after V lost 3 bases and J lost 3 bases. This chain's CDR3 is CASSLLSSGYNEQFF. The CDR3 DNA is TGTGCCAGCAGTTTGTTGTCTAGCGGCTACAATGAGCAGTTCTTC.

The chain employs TRBV10-1 and TRBJ2-5; D may correspond to TRBD1 or TRBD2 (6 bases each). CDR1 WNHNN and CDR2 SYGVQD come from the germline V gene (reference sequence). This CDR3 is 14 amino acids long. With 5 bases removed from V and 4 bases from J, the gap between germline ends came to 14 bases. CDR3 DNA sequence: TGCGCCAGCAGTCCCGGGGGCCGGGGAGAGACCCAGTACTTC. This translates into CASSPGGRGETQYF.

The J gene is TRBJ1-1, the V gene TRBV27; 8 positions match TRBD1. The CDR3 sequence is 13 residues long. Germline V gives CDR1 MNHEY, CDR2 SMNVEV (reference sequence). V was clipped by 6 bases and J by 8 bases; unmatched bases: 8. CDR3 residues: CASRPGGEPEAFF. The CDR3 DNA follows: TGTGCCAGCAGGCCAGGGGGCGAACCCGAAGCTTTCTTT.

The V and J genes are TRBV2 and TRBJ1-6, with TRBD1 matching 7 bases. Trimming cost V 2 bases and J 9 bases; bases outside gene matches: 16. The CDR3 runs to 18 residues. Germline lookup yields CDR1 SNHLY and CDR2 FYNNEI. For the CDR3, the DNA is TGTGCCAGCAGTGAACGTTCTAGGCTAGGACAGGAGGGTTCACCCCTCCACTTT. It specifies CASSERSRLGQEGSPLHF.

The chain is built from TRBV13 and TRBJ2-5; TRBD2 matches 8 bases. The germline CDR1 and CDR2 sequences are PRHDT and FYEKMQ (reference sequence). With V trimmed by 4 bases and J by 5 bases, 6 bases remained unmatched. This CDR3 has 14 amino acids. The CDR3 reads CASSYSGEGETQYF. Here the CDR3 DNA reads TGTGCCAGCAGCTATAGCGGGGAAGGGGAGACCCAGTACTTC.

The chain has TRBV15 and TRBJ2-1; 10 bases line up with TRBD2. CDR1 LNHNV and CDR2 YYDKDF come from the germline V gene (reference sequence). This CDR3 is built from 18 residues. The V and J ends lost 2 bases and 7 bases, in that order; junction bases with no gene match: 14. CDR3 loop: CATSRSHPGTSEVNEQFF. In nucleotides, the CDR3 is TGTGCCACCAGCAGATCTCACCCCGGGACTAGCGAGGTGAATGAGCAGTTCTTC.

The chain uses TRBV6-5 and TRBJ1-2; TRBD1 matches 7 bases. The CDR3 consists of 14 residues. From germline, CDR1 is MNHEY and CDR2 SVGAGI. The junction had 8 bases not matched to a gene; V was cut back by 2 bases and J by 8 bases. The CDR3 is CASSYARDSVGYTF. The CDR3 coding sequence is TGTGCCAGCAGTTACGCCAGGGACAGTGTCGGCTACACCTTC.

This clone was found once. CDR3 region: CASRFSLSNTGELFF. The DNA of the CDR3 is TGCGCCAGCAGGTTCTCGCTTTCGAACACCGGGGAGCTGTTTTTT. V and J are TRBV5-1 and TRBJ2-2; no reliable D call. The germline V gene encodes CDR1 SGHRS and CDR2 YFSETQ. This CDR3 has 15 residues. Trimming took 5 bases from V and 0 from J, leaving 11 bases between them.

The chain is built from TRBV19 and TRBJ1-1; 12 positions agree with TRBD1. V dropped 6 bases and J dropped 4; count of bases not matched to a gene: 6. The CDR3 has 15 amino acids. Germline-derived CDR1 and CDR2 are LNHDA and SQIVND (reference sequence). DNA for the CDR3: TGTGCCAGTAGAGGGGACAGGGGGCGGGTCACTGAAGCTTTCTTT. Encoded protein: CASRGDRGRVTEAFF.

The J gene is TRBJ1-2, the V gene TRBV28, with 7 bases lining up with TRBD1. CDR1 and CDR2 (germline): MDHEN, SYDVKM. The CDR3 sequence is 14 residues long. With 5 bases clipped from V and 5 bases from J, the junction kept 8 bases outside the gene matches. The CDR3 reads CASSRTGLTYGYTF. As DNA, the CDR3 is TGTGCCAGCAGTCGGACAGGCCTTACTTATGGCTACACCTTC.

This chain links TRBV29-1 with TRBJ2-1; possibly TRBD1 for D (6 bases). From germline, CDR1 is SQVTM and CDR2 ANQGSEA. The V gene lost 0 bases and the J gene lost 2 bases, with 11 bases spanning the gap. The CDR3 consists of 15 residues. CDR3: CSVEDSGTTYNEQFF. In nucleotides, the CDR3 is TGCAGCGTTGAAGATTCCGGGACAACCTACAATGAGCAGTTCTTC.